This TCR beta chain emerged from a study of shared clonotypes between healthy human individuals (dated by TCRdb to about 2020). About the study as a whole: Three men and a couple of women, aged 18 to 49 years, made up the cohort. To increase sequencing depth and limit assay-specific biases, TCR repertoire library preparation and sequencing were carried out by different laboratories using diverse techniques. Blood TCR repertoires of about 5 healthy adults were deeply sequenced to estimate repertoire size and the extent of clonotype sharing between individuals. Each donor's leukapheresis produced roughly between roughly 0.94 and 9.5 billion PBMCs. For each donor, three plates each were used for CD4 naive and CD4 memory, two plates were used for CD8 naive, and one plate was used for CD8 memory. Overall study results and their limits: Naive subsets generally had larger estimated clonotype richness than memory subsets did. The genetic and exposure-history diversity represented was limited by the small number of donors. Clonotypes shared by all four sorted-subset donors showed higher generation probabilities than non-shared clonotypes. Pairwise subsampling led to the expectation that sequencing depth would affect the degree of clonotype sharing among donors. Even with the large sequencing depth, rarefaction of the sorted-subset datasets indicated that sequencing was incomplete. Sampling was limited to blood, and TCR repertoires in tissue likely differ from TCR repertoires in blood. Sharing across several donors was observed for around 5% of naive CD4, over 3% of naive CD8, 2% to 2.5% of memory CD4, and around 0.4% of memory CD8 clonotypes.

V loses 3 bases of germline sequence and J loses 6 bases, and the interval between the two ends is 6 bases. From the cysteine through the phenylalanine, the CDR3 covers 12 amino acids. Just CDR3 DNA is preserved here, 36 bases in frame from base 1. According to the germline V gene, CDR1 reads SNHLY and CDR2 reads FYNNEI. In the case of this clone: The clone's antigen remains unknown. The input lacks base qualities; no much larger clone sits a single base away.

The donors were healthy, HIV-negative adults with no recently reported acute infections or vaccinations. Only Caucasian adults living in Nashville, Tennessee, USA were represented among the donors. CD4+ T cells were enriched by magnetic negative selection; naive cells were then positively selected on CD45RA, and the negative fraction formed the memory subset. Blood was obtained by leukapheresis, after which PBMCs were separated by Ficoll-Histopaque density gradient centrifugation and cryopreserved in liquid nitrogen vapor phase. Analytical flow cytometry was used to check the purity and quantity of each magnetically sorted T cell population. Genomic DNA was isolated from every sorted fraction and measured by UV absorbance on a Nanodrop 2000c. Using the deep immunoSEQ assay, multiplex PCR amplified TCR CDR3 regions from genomic DNA. Extracted genomic DNA from each cell subset was spread evenly across all wells of several immunoSEQ 96-well plates, with each plate serving as a replicate. Each replicate PCR for sorted subsets received about 180 ng genomic DNA, equal to roughly 30,000 T cell genomes. Purified libraries were measured with a Qubit 3.0 fluorometer, size-checked on a Bioanalyzer 2100, and measured again with the KAPA Library Quantification kit. Every immunoSEQ 96-well plate was sequenced on a separate single-read 150-cycle Illumina NextSeq 550 flow cell. The authors processed their data as follows. Because the immunoSEQ output held only junctional sequences and lacked quality scores, the filtering could not match the filtering applied to full-length reads. To assign V/J genes and CDR3, sequences were annotated against IMGT germline references using PyIR, a Python wrapper for IgBLAST v1.9. Reads were removed for weak V/J assignments (E-value above 1e-6), missing CDR3, stop codons, out-of-frame junctions, or ambiguous translated residues. A V3J clonotype was defined by an identical inferred V gene, J gene, and CDR3 amino acid sequence. To compute the percentage overlap between repertoires, the number of shared unique clonotypes was divided by the size of the smaller repertoire. RTK rarefaction, the Chao1 estimator, and Recon v2.1 estimates of unobserved clonotypes were used to assess repertoire richness. Generation probabilities were computed with OLGA for all TCRbeta clonotypes obtained by the gDNA method from a few donors. TCRdb retrieved this table from immuneACCESS and kept in-frame rearrangements only. Not all clones are present; in checked studies, unresolved V genes account for under half, and no reason is known for the remainder. Clone size and V and J calls were adopted from that table, with D and trimming inferred from the DNA. The sample has under 850,000 clones on record, roughly 72% of them singletons. Together, the top ten hold approximately 1.7% of the sample.

The sequence joins TRBV2 to TRBJ2-1, with TRBD1 perhaps the D gene, on 5 matching bases. The TCR originated in a woman aged 25 to 39 in good health. The sequencing sample was made of memory CD4+ T cells sorted from blood. The cell subset or site label of this sample denotes: CD45RA-negative fraction. The DNA sequence reads TGTGCCAGCAGTGACGACAGCAATGAGCAGTTCTTC. It specifies CASSDDSNEQFF.